The 12 T cell receptor beta chains presented below share a single source sample, sequenced in a study of human T cells and chemical hapten exposure. TCRdb analysed the RACE reads with MiXCR anew, one entry per CDR3 protein. The sample carries fewer than 40,000 distinct CDR3 sequences, around 5% recorded once. Specified time point: healthy volunteer bleed at 6 weeks. Extraction yielded total RNA from whole blood (unfractionated). Sequencing input: whole blood. The receptors stem from a human donor in good health. Some clones in this sample may be carry-over from other donors' samples.

This clonotype has at least ten counts. The CDR3: CSARDILGPSNEQFF. The CDR3 DNA reads as TGCAGTGCTAGAGATATCTTAGGGCCTAGCAATGAGCAGTTCTTC. The gene calls are TRBV20-1 and TRBJ2-1; D is uncertain. V was clipped by 0 bases and J by 6 bases, with 15 bases between them. Germline V gene sequence: CDR1 DFQATT, CDR2 SNEGSKA (reference sequence). The CDR3 runs to 15 residues.

This clonotype showed up just a few times. This chain links TRBV6-5 with TRBJ2-5, with D tentatively TRBD1 (5 bases). Germline lookup yields CDR1 MNHEY and CDR2 SVGAGI. CDR3 size: 14 residues. Trimming removed 5 bases from V and 5 bases from J, with 15 bases in between. DNA for the CDR3: TGTGCCAGCAGTACCACAGGTCGAAGGGAGACCCAGTACTTC. This gives the protein CASSTTGRRETQYF.

This clonotype was seen many times. V is TRBV6-5 and J is TRBJ1-4; tentative D call: TRBD1 (5 bases). This CDR3 region has 14 residues. The germline V gene has CDR1 MNHEY and CDR2 SVGAGI. V was shortened by 8 bases and J by 6 bases, with 16 bases between the two germline ends. This CDR3 is CASRQRVLDEKLFF. In DNA form, the CDR3 reads TGTGCCAGCCGACAGCGGGTTCTAGATGAAAAACTGTTTTTT.

This clonotype was counted a few times. The chain recombines TRBV30 with TRBJ1-5, with D possibly TRBD1 on 5 matching bases. The CDR3 spans 13 residues. The V gene lost 2 bases and the J gene lost 7 bases, with 12 bases spanning the gap. The germline V gene has CDR1 GTSNPN and CDR2 SVGIG (reference sequence). CDR3 coding DNA: TGTGCCTGGAGTAGAGGGGCAGAGCAGCCCCAGCATTTT. Protein sequence: CAWSRGAEQPQHF.

This clonotype was counted between two and nine times. This sequence joins TRBV7-9 and TRBJ1-6; D may be TRBD1 (5 bases). With 4 bases removed from V and 3 bases from J, the gap between germline ends came to 7 bases. Per germline, CDR1 SEHNR and CDR2 FQNEAQ (reference sequence). The CDR3 covers 14 residues. CDR3 residues: CASSSDSYNSPLHF. Here the CDR3 DNA reads TGTGCCAGCAGCTCCGACAGCTATAATTCACCCCTCCACTTT. Full variable domain (remainder filled in from reference TRBV7-9 and TRBJ1-6): DTGVSQNPRHKITKRGQNVTFRCDPISEHNRLYWYRQTLGQGPEFLTYFQNEAQLEKSRLLSDRFSAERPKGSFSTLEIQRTEQGDSAMYLCASSSDSYNSPLHFGNGTRLTVT.

This clonotype was seen a few times. The chain combines TRBV2 with TRBJ1-5; TRBD1 might be the D (5 bases). Germline V gene data show CDR1 as SNHLY and CDR2 as FYNNEI. The V end lost 3 bases, the J end lost 3 bases, and 9 bases lay between the germline ends. This CDR3 contains 14 residues. The CDR3 is CASSDRVANQPQHF. In DNA form, the CDR3 reads TGTGCCAGCAGTGACAGGGTAGCCAATCAGCCCCAGCATTTT.

Worth noting for this clonotype: Sequence at one end of the junction differs from germline and may be a read error. The J gene is TRBJ1-1, the V gene TRBV5-4, with D maybe TRBD1 (6 bases). Per the germline V gene, CDR1 is SGHNT and CDR2 is YYREEE (reference sequence). The CDR3 length is 15 residues. In DNA, the CDR3 is TGTGCCAGCAGCTTGGCCGGGACACTGAAGACTGAAGCTTTCTTT. Its translation is CASSLAGTLKTEAFF.

In this sample, this clonotype turned up many times. The rearrangement uses TRBV10-2 and TRBJ1-3, with 8 bases matching TRBD1. From germline, CDR1 is WSHSY and CDR2 SAAADI. V was clipped by 6 bases and J by 4 bases; unmatched bases: 8. The CDR3 runs 15 residues. CDR3 DNA: TGCGCCAGCAGGGACACCGGGACAGGAGGAAACACCATATATTTT. It codes for CASRDTGTGGNTIYF.

This clonotype was detected ten times or more. The V gene is TRBV5-1, the J gene TRBJ2-3; 9 bases fit TRBD2. J was trimmed by 0 bases and V by 0 bases; bases with no gene match: 2. This CDR3 has 16 residues. Germline CDR1 and CDR2: SGHRS and YFSETQ. CDR3 region: CASSLALAGSTDTQYF. The CDR3 DNA is TGCGCCAGCAGCTTGGCCCTAGCGGGAAGCACAGATACGCAGTATTTT.

This clonotype was observed at least ten times. The V and J genes are TRBV28 and TRBJ1-6, with 7 positions matching TRBD1. The CDR3 covers 14 residues. Losses at the gene ends were 10 bases for V and 7 bases for J; bases not matched to a gene: 10. Germline V gene data show CDR1 as MDHEN and CDR2 as SYDVKM. The CDR3 here is CATQTGSLNSPLHF. CDR3 sequence (DNA): TGTGCCACCCAGACAGGGTCTCTAAATTCACCCCTCCACTTT.

This clonotype was seen at least ten times. The J gene is TRBJ1-2, the V gene TRBV12-3 or TRBV12-4, with a possible D match to TRBD1 (6 bases). The CDR3 runs to 13 residues. Trimming took 0 bases from V and 8 from J, leaving 10 bases between them. DNA of the CDR3: TGTGCCAGCAGTTTAGCGGAGGGGGAGGGCTACACCTTC. It encodes CASSLAEGEGYTF.

This chain connects TRBV4-1 to TRBJ1-2; 10 bases are shared with TRBD1. V trimming: 3 bases; J trimming: 6 bases; junction bases outside the gene matches: 10. The CDR3 extends over 16 amino acids. Germline loops: CDR1 MGHRA, CDR2 YSYEKL. CDR3 loop: CASSHLRTGTGDGYTF. The CDR3, as DNA: TGCGCCAGCAGCCACTTACGAACCGGGACAGGGGATGGCTACACCTTC.